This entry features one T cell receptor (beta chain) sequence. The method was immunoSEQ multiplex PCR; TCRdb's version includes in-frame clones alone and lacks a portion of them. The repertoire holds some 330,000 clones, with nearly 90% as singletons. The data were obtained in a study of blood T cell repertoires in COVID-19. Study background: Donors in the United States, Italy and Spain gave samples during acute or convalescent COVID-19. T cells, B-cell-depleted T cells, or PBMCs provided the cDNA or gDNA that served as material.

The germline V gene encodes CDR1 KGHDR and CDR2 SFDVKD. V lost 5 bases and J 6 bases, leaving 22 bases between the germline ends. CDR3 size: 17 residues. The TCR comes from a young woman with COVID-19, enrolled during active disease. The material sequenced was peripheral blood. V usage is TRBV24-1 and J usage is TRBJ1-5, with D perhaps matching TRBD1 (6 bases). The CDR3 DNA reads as TGTGCCACCAGTGTTAAACCAGGGGCAGGGTGGGGTCAGCCCCAGCATTTT. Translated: CATSVKPGAGWGQPQHF.